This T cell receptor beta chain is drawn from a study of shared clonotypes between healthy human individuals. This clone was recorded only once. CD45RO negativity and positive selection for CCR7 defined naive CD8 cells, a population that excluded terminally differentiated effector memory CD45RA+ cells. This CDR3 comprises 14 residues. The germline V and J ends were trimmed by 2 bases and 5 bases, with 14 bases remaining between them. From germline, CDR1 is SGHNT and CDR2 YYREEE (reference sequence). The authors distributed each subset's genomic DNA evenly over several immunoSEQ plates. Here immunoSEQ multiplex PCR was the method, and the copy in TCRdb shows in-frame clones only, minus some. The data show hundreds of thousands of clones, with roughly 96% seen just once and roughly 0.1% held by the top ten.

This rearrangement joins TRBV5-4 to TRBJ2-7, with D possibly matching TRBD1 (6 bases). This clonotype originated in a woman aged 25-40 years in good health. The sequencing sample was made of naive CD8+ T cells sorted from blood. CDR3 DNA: TGTGCCAGCAGCTTTAGGGGGAGTGGAGACGAGCAGTACTTC. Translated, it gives CASSFRGSGDEQYF.